Following are 27 T cell receptor beta chains from one sample sequenced in a study of cytomegalovirus exposure and HLA in healthy donors. Use of 60 Vbeta and 13 Jbeta primers characterized the PCR. Method: immunoSEQ multiplex PCR; TCRdb's copy keeps in-frame clones and lacks some. The sample gives around 190,000 clones, about 83% of which show up once; approximately 1.6% is in the top ten. Sequenced material: PBMCs. These receptors were collected from a man in his forties or fifties in good health and CMV-seropositive.

This sequence joins TRBV28 and TRBJ2-7; D is perhaps TRBD1 (7 bases). V lost 3 bases to trimming and J lost 3 bases, with 15 bases between them. Germline V lookup: CDR1 MDHEN, CDR2 SYDVKM. The CDR3 covers 15 residues. CDR3 sequence (DNA): TGTGCCAGCAGTTTGAGCGGGCAGGGGGGCTACGAGCAGTACTTC. This codes for CASSLSGQGGYEQYF. The full variable domain, with the rest looked up from reference TRBV28 and TRBJ2-7, is DVKVTQSSRYLVKRTGEKVFLECVQDMDHENMFWYRQDPGLGLRLIYFSYDVKMKEKGDIPEGYSVSREKKERFSLILESASTNQTSMYLCASSLSGQGGYEQYFGPGTRLTVT.

This chain uses TRBV5-6 with TRBJ1-2; 12 bases are shared with TRBD1. There are 17 residues in the CDR3. From germline, CDR1 is SGHDT and CDR2 YYEEEE. Losses at the gene ends were 5 bases for V and 4 bases for J; bases not matched to a gene: 12. CDR3 sequence: CASSRTGQGAASYGYTF. CDR3 nucleotides: TGTGCCAGCAGTCGAACGGGACAGGGGGCTGCGAGCTATGGCTACACCTTC. Full variable domain (outside the CDR3, taken from reference TRBV5-6 and TRBJ1-2): DAGVTQSPTHLIKTRGQQVTLRCSPKSGHDTVSWYQQALGQGPQFIFQYYEEEERQRGNFPDRFSGHQFPNYSSELNVNALLLGDSALYLCASSRTGQGAASYGYTFGSGTRLTVV.

This chain uses TRBV11-3 with TRBJ2-1; D possibly corresponds to TRBD2 (5 bases). Per germline, CDR1 SGHNT and CDR2 YENEEA. The CDR3 spans 14 residues. The V end was cut by 5 bases, the J end by 8 bases, with 16 bases between. CDR3 sequence reads: CASSQTGLFDEQFF. For the CDR3, the DNA is TGTGCCAGCAGCCAAACGGGGTTGTTCGATGAGCAGTTCTTC.

The genes are TRBV2 and TRBJ1-5; D might be TRBD1 (5 bases). Trimming removed 6 bases at V and 3 bases at J, with 9 bases between. The CDR3 is 13 residues long. CDR1 and CDR2 from the germline V gene are SNHLY and FYNNEI. The chain's CDR3 is CASRDSINQPQHF. CDR3 in DNA: TGTGCCAGCAGAGACAGCATCAATCAGCCCCAGCATTTT.

V and J are TRBV6-5 and TRBJ2-7, with 10 bases fitting TRBD1. This CDR3 is built from 12 residues. Per germline, CDR1 MNHEY and CDR2 SVGAGI. The J segment lost 4 bases and the V segment lost 9 bases, leaving 3 bases of the junction unmatched. The CDR3 sequence is CASRTGGYEQYF. In DNA form, the CDR3 reads TGTGCCAGTCGGACAGGGGGGTACGAGCAGTACTTC.

The chain has TRBV13 and TRBJ2-1, with a tentative D call TRBD1 (5 bases). Looked up from germline, CDR1 is PRHDT and CDR2 is FYEKMQ (reference sequence). Trimming took off 3 bases at V and 5 bases at J, with 8 bases between the two ends. This CDR3 is built from 13 residues. For the CDR3, the DNA is TGTGCCAGCAGCTTTGGCAGGGACAATGAGCAGTTCTTC. This encodes CASSFGRDNEQFF.

Many counts were recorded for this clone. The V gene is TRBV6-5, the J gene TRBJ1-1; 7 bases agree with TRBD1. The length of the CDR3 is 14 residues. Germline lookup yields CDR1 MNHEY and CDR2 SVGAGI. J lost 1 base, V lost 11 bases, and 10 bases had no gene match. CDR3 nucleotide sequence: TGTGCCGCACAATCGGGACAGAAGAACACTGAAGCTTTCTTT. Translation: CAAQSGQKNTEAFF.

The rearrangement uses TRBV2 and TRBJ2-7, with 8 nucleotides matching TRBD2. Losses at the gene ends were 5 bases for V and 0 bases for J; bases not matched to a gene: 6. The CDR3 has 15 amino acids. Germline V lookup: CDR1 SNHLY, CDR2 FYNNEI. As DNA, the CDR3 is TGTGCCAGCAGTCCACGCAGCGGGAGCTCCTACGAGCAGTACTTC. This encodes CASSPRSGSSYEQYF.

The V and J genes are TRBV27 and TRBJ2-7; a weak D match, TRBD2 (6 bases). V shed 5 bases and J shed 6 bases, with 11 bases lying between them. The CDR3 runs to 12 residues. Germline values: CDR1 MNHEY, CDR2 SMNVEV (reference sequence). For the CDR3, the DNA is TGTGCCAGCAGTGGCGGGATAGGCGAGCAGTACTTC. Its protein product is CASSGGIGEQYF.

The chain employs TRBV6-4 and TRBJ2-3; TRBD2 matches 9 bases. The CDR3 totals 16 residues. The trim removed 2 bases at V and 4 bases at J, leaving 7 bases unmatched. CDR1 is MRHNA, CDR2 SNTAGT, per germline. The DNA for the CDR3 is TGTGCCAGCAGTGACAGGGGCGGGAGGGGTGCAGATACGCAGTATTTT. Translated: CASSDRGGRGADTQYF.

The chain employs TRBV12-5 and TRBJ2-7; D gene ambiguous. The CDR3 runs to 11 residues. Trimming shortened V by 5 bases and J by 4 bases, and 6 bases separated the two germline ends. Germline V CDR1 and CDR2: LGHNT, FRNRAP. The CDR3: CASGPGYEQYF. The CDR3 nucleotides are TGTGCTAGTGGTCCAGGATACGAGCAGTACTTC. The full variable domain, completed using reference TRBV12-5 and TRBJ2-7, is DARVTQTPRHKVTEMGQEVTMRCQPILGHNTVFWYRQTMMQGLELLAYFRNRAPLDDSGMPKDRFSAEMPDATLATLKIQPSEPRDSAVYFCASGPGYEQYFGPGTRLTVT.

V and J are TRBV5-1 and TRBJ1-6; 10 bases are shared with TRBD1. CDR1 is SGHRS, CDR2 YFSETQ, per germline. V trimming: 3 bases; J trimming: 10 bases; junction bases outside the gene matches: 7. The CDR3 loop spans 15 amino acids. The CDR3 DNA follows: TGCGCCAGCAGCTGGGACGGACAGGGGGTCTCACCCCTCCACTTT. Its translation is CASSWDGQGVSPLHF.

The chain couples TRBV5-4 to TRBJ1-2, with D possibly being TRBD1 (5 bases). The V gene lost 6 bases and the J gene lost 4 bases, with 19 bases spanning the gap. CDR1 SGHNT and CDR2 YYREEE come from the germline V gene (reference sequence). The CDR3 is made up of 15 amino acids. CDR3 sequence (DNA): TGTGCCAGCAATTCCCGGGACGGGGGTGGCTATGGCTACACCTTC. This gives the protein CASNSRDGGGYGYTF. Based on the CDR3 plus reference TRBV5-4 and TRBJ1-2, the full variable domain is ETGVTQSPTHLIKTRGQQVTLRCSSQSGHNTVSWYQQALGQGPQFIFQYYREEENGRGNFPPRFSGLQFPNYSSELNVNALELDDSALYLCASNSRDGGGYGYTFGSGTRLTVV.

The rearrangement links TRBV7-9 to TRBJ1-4, with 9 positions matching TRBD1. V trimming: 5 bases; J trimming: 0 bases; junction bases outside the gene matches: 7. The CDR3 is made up of 17 amino acids. Per germline, CDR1 SEHNR and CDR2 FQNEAQ (reference sequence). CDR3 in amino acids: CASSPLRQGATNEKLFF. CDR3 nucleotides: TGTGCCAGCAGCCCCCTTCGACAGGGGGCAACTAATGAAAAACTGTTTTTT. The full variable domain, its missing parts supplied by reference TRBV7-9 and TRBJ1-4, is DTGVSQNPRHKITKRGQNVTFRCDPISEHNRLYWYRQTLGQGPEFLTYFQNEAQLEKSRLLSDRFSAERPKGSFSTLEIQRTEQGDSAMYLCASSPLRQGATNEKLFFGSGTQLSVL.

This clone was found once. This chain links TRBV13 with TRBJ2-1, with 15 bases aligning to TRBD2. The CDR3 runs to 16 residues. From germline, CDR1 is PRHDT and CDR2 FYEKMQ (reference sequence). V trimming: 5 bases; J trimming: 6 bases; junction bases outside the gene matches: 5. CDR3 DNA: TGTGCCAGCAGCCTCCGGACTAGCGGGAGGGCCAATGAGCAGTTCTTC. This sequence encodes CASSLRTSGRANEQFF.

The chain recombines TRBV27 with TRBJ2-3; TRBD1 agrees at 9 bases. The CDR3 is 17 residues long. CDR1 MNHEY and CDR2 SMNVEV come from the germline V gene (reference sequence). Losses at the gene ends were 6 bases for V and 2 bases for J; bases not matched to a gene: 12. CDR3 nucleotide sequence: TGTGCCAGCAGCTTGTATCTGGGACAGGGCTACACAGATACGCAGTATTTT. Its protein is CASSLYLGQGYTDTQYF.

The chain has TRBV9 and TRBJ1-2, with D perhaps matching TRBD1 (5 bases). The germline CDR1 and CDR2 sequences are SGDLS and YYNGEE. V was shortened by 0 bases and J by 2 bases, with 8 bases between the two germline ends. The CDR3 totals 14 residues. The CDR3 region is CASSVVSGNYGYTF. CDR3 DNA sequence: TGTGCCAGCAGCGTAGTTTCAGGGAACTATGGCTACACCTTC. Using reference TRBV9 and TRBJ1-2 for the parts outside the CDR3, the full variable domain is DSGVTQTPKHLITATGQRVTLRCSPRSGDLSVYWYQQSLDQGLQFLIQYYNGEERAKGNILERFSAQQFPDLHSELNLSSLELGDSALYFCASSVVSGNYGYTFGSGTRLTVV.

The chain combines TRBV6-5 with TRBJ2-1; TRBD2 is a possible D gene (5 bases). The CDR3 is 15 residues long. V was pared by 5 bases and J by 0 bases, with 11 bases between. CDR1 and CDR2 from the germline V gene are MNHEY and SVGAGI. CDR3 amino acids: CASSQGLVSYNEQFF. The CDR3 DNA sequence: TGTGCCAGCAGTCAAGGACTTGTCTCCTACAATGAGCAGTTCTTC.

This clone appeared a few times. This rearrangement joins TRBV19 to TRBJ1-2; 9 nucleotides agree with TRBD1. The CDR3 has 13 amino acids. V shed 6 bases, J shed 6 bases, and the junction held 5 bases outside the gene matches. Germline V CDR1 and CDR2: LNHDA, SQIVND (reference sequence). CDR3 residues: CASRRDRVNGYTF. The CDR3 coding sequence is TGTGCCAGTAGAAGGGACAGGGTAAATGGCTACACCTTC.

This clone appeared a single time. The chain combines TRBV18 with TRBJ2-3; 8 bases match TRBD1. This CDR3 contains 17 residues. Germline V gives CDR1 KGHSH, CDR2 LQKENI. With 0 bases clipped from V and 1 base from J, the junction kept 6 bases outside the gene matches. DNA of the CDR3: TGTGCCAGCTCACCACCGTCCAGGGGGCGACGCACAGATACGCAGTATTTT. This sequence encodes CASSPPSRGRRTDTQYF.

The chain has TRBV5-1 and TRBJ2-3; TRBD2 matches 8 bases. The CDR3 has 17 amino acids. V trimming: 5 bases; J trimming: 0 bases; junction bases outside the gene matches: 11. The V gene's germline CDR1 is SGHRS and CDR2 YFSETQ. The chain's CDR3 is CASRPSSGSASTDTQYF. CDR3 bases: TGCGCCAGCAGACCCTCTAGCGGGTCCGCCAGCACAGATACGCAGTATTTT.

V and J are TRBV30 and TRBJ1-2, with no clear D. This CDR3 contains 12 residues. The germline V gene has CDR1 GTSNPN and CDR2 SVGIG (reference sequence). V dropped 5 bases and J dropped 8 bases, with 15 bases sitting between them. The CDR3 DNA reads as TGTGCCTGGGTGCGTCCGGGTGGCGGCTACACCTTC. This encodes CAWVRPGGGYTF.

In nucleotides, the CDR3 is TGTGCCAGTAGTATGGACAGGGAAAAACTGTTTTTT. This sequence encodes CASSMDREKLFF. This chain links TRBV19 with TRBJ1-4, with 7 bases that match TRBD1. J lost 8 bases, V lost 3 bases, and 0 bases had no gene match. The CDR3 is made up of 12 amino acids. Germline values: CDR1 LNHDA, CDR2 SQIVND (reference sequence).

The chain recombines TRBV7-6 with TRBJ2-7; a possible D gene is TRBD2 (5 bases). V shed 8 bases and J shed 1 base, with 9 bases lying between them. Germline lookup yields CDR1 SGHVS and CDR2 FNYEAQ. This CDR3 contains 12 residues. CDR3 loop: CASATSSYEQYF. The CDR3 DNA sequence: TGTGCCAGCGCTACTAGTTCCTACGAGCAGTACTTC.

J is TRBJ1-1 and V is TRBV5-1, with TRBD1 matching 10 bases. J was trimmed by 3 bases and V by 2 bases; bases with no gene match: 4. CDR1 SGHRS and CDR2 YFSETQ come from the germline V gene. The CDR3 is 15 residues long. The CDR3 region has the DNA TGCGCCAGCAGCTTCGACGGACAGGGGGACACTGAAGCTTTCTTT. Its protein product is CASSFDGQGDTEAFF.

This chain links TRBV25-1 with TRBJ2-5; tentatively, D is TRBD1 (5 bases). Germline loops: CDR1 MGHDK, CDR2 SYGVNS. This CDR3 has 13 residues. The V and J ends lost 6 bases and 5 bases respectively, with 13 bases between them. The CDR3 protein is CASREGHGETQYF. Written as DNA, the CDR3 is TGTGCCAGCAGGGAAGGACATGGGGAGACCCAGTACTTC.

The rearrangement joins TRBV28 to TRBJ1-5, with unresolved D. The V gene lost 7 bases and the J gene lost 4 bases, with 14 bases spanning the gap. This CDR3 contains 14 residues. Germline values: CDR1 MDHEN, CDR2 SYDVKM. The CDR3 loop is CASTSGVGNQPQHF. The CDR3 nucleotides read TGTGCCAGCACCTCCGGGGTGGGGAATCAGCCCCAGCATTTT.